Given below is one T cell receptor beta chain in context. As yet, its antigen is unknown. TCR beta cDNA libraries had unique molecular identifiers. Once roughly 1 to 10 million T cells were used, approximately 470,000 cDNA molecules resulted. TCRdb re-analysed the PCR reads in MiXCR, keeping a single row per CDR3 protein. The sample lists roughly 700,000 distinct CDR3 sequences, just under 30% occurring once. This record comes from a study of post-analysis software for immune sequencing data. Whole-study results and caveats: Included in a set of five TRBV segments more frequent in patients than controls were TRBV5-6, TRBV5-1 and TRBV20-1. By F measure, strong co-clustering occurred among samples prepared in the same batch. Diversity measured as normalized Chao1 was significantly lower in multiple sclerosis patients than in controls.

The CDR3 sequence is 16 residues long. The J segment lost 3 bases and the V segment lost 3 bases, leaving 7 bases of the junction unmatched. Germline-derived CDR1 and CDR2 are ENHRY and SYGVKD. The receptor comes from a girl under 18 with multiple sclerosis. Sequencing input: blood. This rearrangement joins TRBV10-3 to TRBJ2-2; 7 bases fit TRBD2. The CDR3 reads CAISDYYRGDTGELFF. The CDR3 region has the DNA TGTGCCATCAGTGATTACTACCGGGGGGACACCGGGGAGCTGTTTTTT.